The sequence of this T cell receptor (beta chain) was determined in a study of blood T cell repertoires in COVID-19. The germline V gene encodes CDR1 SQVTM and CDR2 ANQGSEA. The CDR3 runs 15 residues. V trimming: 1 base; J trimming: 4 bases; junction bases outside the gene matches: 7. In the authors' methods: Researchers report that nucleated cell counts were estimated from reference gene primer amplification. Data came from immunoSEQ multiplex PCR; TCRdb stores just in-frame clones and leaves some out. The V and J calls and clone size were taken over from that table, and D and trimming were inferred from the DNA. The data contain about 210,000 clones, about 86% of them singletons.

The sequencing input was peripheral blood. V and J are TRBV29-1 and TRBJ2-1; 7 bases are a match to TRBD2. The receptor was isolated from a woman in her forties or fifties with acute or convalescent COVID-19. The CDR3 DNA sequence: TGCAGCGTTGAAGGCGGGAGCGGGCCGTACAATGAGCAGTTCTTC. It is translated as CSVEGGSGPYNEQFF.